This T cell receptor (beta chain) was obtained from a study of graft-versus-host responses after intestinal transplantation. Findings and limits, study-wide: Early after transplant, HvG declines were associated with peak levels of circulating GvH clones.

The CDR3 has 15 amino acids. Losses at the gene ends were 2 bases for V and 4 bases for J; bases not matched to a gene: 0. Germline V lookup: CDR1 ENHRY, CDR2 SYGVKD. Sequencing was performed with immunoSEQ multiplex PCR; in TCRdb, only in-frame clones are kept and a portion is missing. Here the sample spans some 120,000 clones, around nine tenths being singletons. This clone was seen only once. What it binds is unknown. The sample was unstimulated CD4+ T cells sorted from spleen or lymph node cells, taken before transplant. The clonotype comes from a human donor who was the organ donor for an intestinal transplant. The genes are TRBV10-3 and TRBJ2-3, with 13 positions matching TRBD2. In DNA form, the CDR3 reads TGTGCCATCAGTGAGGGACTAGCGGGAGCAGATACGCAGTATTTT. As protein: CAISEGLAGADTQYF.